A single sample is the source of the 7 T cell receptor beta chains below, sequenced in a study of shared clonotypes between healthy human individuals. CD45RO-negative, CCR7-selected cells formed the naive CD8 fraction, which excluded terminally differentiated effector memory CD45RA+ cells. Clones were read by immunoSEQ multiplex PCR, and TCRdb kept only the in-frame ones, dropping some. The sample lists around 620,000 clones; approximately 96% were seen once. Sequenced sample: naive CD8+ T cells sorted from blood. The source of these receptors is a young woman in good health.

This rearrangement joins TRBV9 to TRBJ2-7; 7 nucleotides agree with TRBD1. This CDR3 is 16 amino acids long. Germline V lookup: CDR1 SGDLS, CDR2 YYNGEE. The J segment lost 3 bases and the V segment lost 0 bases, leaving 9 bases of the junction unmatched. For the CDR3, the DNA is TGTGCCAGCAGCGTAGGCCCGGGACAGTCCTACTACGAGCAGTACTTC. Its translation: CASSVGPGQSYYEQYF.

CDR3: CASSSGGRFETQYF. The DNA for the CDR3 is TGTGCCAGCAGTTCCGGGGGAAGGTTCGAGACCCAGTACTTC. The chain couples TRBV27 to TRBJ2-5; possible D gene TRBD2, 6 bases. CDR3 length: 14 amino acids. Trimming cost V 4 bases and J 5 bases, with 14 bases left between them. CDR1 is MNHEY and CDR2 is SMNVEV in the germline V gene (reference sequence).

The V and J genes are TRBV11-2 and TRBJ2-4, with 10 bases identical to TRBD2. Per germline, CDR1 SGHAT and CDR2 FQNNGV. The CDR3 is 14 residues long. Trimming cost V 5 bases and J 7 bases; bases outside gene matches: 5. CDR3 bases: TGTGCCAGCAGCCAGAGTAGCGGGAGGAACATTCAGTACTTC. It is translated as CASSQSSGRNIQYF.

The V and J genes are TRBV15 and TRBJ2-1; the match to TRBD2 covers 8 bases. Germline V gives CDR1 LNHNV, CDR2 YYDKDF (reference sequence). The CDR3 contains 14 residues. V dropped 3 bases and J dropped 3; count of bases not matched to a gene: 1. This CDR3 is CATSSTSGYNEQFF. DNA for the CDR3: TGTGCCACCAGCAGCACTAGCGGCTACAATGAGCAGTTCTTC.

This sequence joins TRBV28 and TRBJ2-1, with TRBD2 matching over 7 bases. This CDR3 spans 16 amino acids. Germline CDR1 reads MDHEN; CDR2 reads SYDVKM. V lost 6 bases to trimming and J lost 1 base; unmatched junction nucleotides: 9. The CDR3 nucleotides read TGTGCCAGCAGCCCGGGGAGGGGTAAATCCTACAATGAGCAGTTCTTC. It yields the protein CASSPGRGKSYNEQFF.

The chain is built from TRBV5-1 and TRBJ2-3, with 7 nucleotides matching TRBD1. J was trimmed by 3 bases and V by 0 bases; bases with no gene match: 4. CDR3 length: 15 amino acids. CDR1 SGHRS and CDR2 YFSETQ come from the germline V gene. The DNA of the CDR3 is TGCGCCAGCAGCTTGGAAGGGGGCTGGACAGATACGCAGTATTTT. This sequence encodes CASSLEGGWTDTQYF.

The gene calls are TRBV19 and TRBJ1-5; D gene ambiguous. The CDR3 has 12 residues. CDR1 and CDR2 from the germline V gene are LNHDA and SQIVND (reference sequence). V was shortened by 8 bases and J by 4 bases, with 9 bases between the two germline ends. The CDR3 region is CASGFGNQPQHF. CDR3 DNA: TGTGCCAGTGGATTCGGGAATCAGCCCCAGCATTTT.